The 12 T cell receptor beta chains below were found in one sample sequenced in a study of blood T cell repertoires in COVID-19. Measured with immunoSEQ multiplex PCR; TCRdb has only the in-frame clones, and not every one. The table has about 250,000 clones, about 88% seen once. The sequenced sample was peripheral blood. The receptors were sampled from a woman aged 40 to 49 who had recovered from COVID-19.

This chain links TRBV19 with TRBJ1-1; 12 bases line up with TRBD1. The CDR3 length is 15 residues. V trimming: 6 bases; J trimming: 4 bases; junction bases outside the gene matches: 6. In germline, CDR1 is LNHDA, CDR2 SQIVND (reference sequence). The CDR3 here is CASSRDRGQGTEAFF. The CDR3 DNA reads TGTGCCAGTAGCCGGGACAGGGGGCAGGGCACTGAAGCTTTCTTT.

V and J are TRBV19 and TRBJ2-3; 8 positions match TRBD1. With V trimmed by 1 base and J by 2 bases, 5 bases remained unmatched. CDR1 is LNHDA, CDR2 SQIVND, per germline (reference sequence). The CDR3 contains 16 residues. The CDR3 loop is CASSIGTGINTDTQYF. The CDR3 DNA reads TGTGCCAGTAGTATAGGGACAGGGATTAACACAGATACGCAGTATTTT.

This chain joins TRBV3-1 (or the pseudogene TRBV3-2) and TRBJ1-2, with D uncertain. CDR3 length: 14 residues. With 0 bases removed from V and 6 bases from J, the gap between germline ends came to 11 bases. Germline values: CDR1 LGHDT, CDR2 YNNKEL (reference sequence). CDR3 nucleotide sequence: TGTGCCAGCAGCCAAGATCCGCGGGCGCATGGCTACACCTTC. This sequence encodes CASSQDPRAHGYTF.

V usage is TRBV4-1 and J usage is TRBJ2-7, with a possible D match to TRBD2 (5 bases). The CDR3 is 18 amino acids. CDR1 is MGHRA, CDR2 YSYEKL, per germline. V was trimmed by 4 bases and J by 2 bases, leaving 24 bases between them. The CDR3 protein is CASSLSALGGPLPYEQYF. The CDR3 DNA reads TGCGCCAGCAGCCTCTCCGCCCTCGGCGGGCCTCTCCCCTACGAGCAGTACTTC.

This chain uses TRBV2 with TRBJ1-5; 7 positions match TRBD1. This CDR3 has 19 residues. Germline CDR1 is SNHLY and CDR2 is FYNNEI. Trimming cost V 3 bases and J 1 base; bases outside gene matches: 15. CDR3 protein: CASSELAHRTGVSNQPQHF. In DNA, the CDR3 is TGTGCCAGCAGTGAGTTGGCACACCGTACAGGGGTGAGCAATCAGCCCCAGCATTTT.

The chain is built from TRBV5-1 and TRBJ2-1, with 7 bases that match TRBD2. This CDR3 has 15 residues. Germline CDR1 reads SGHRS; CDR2 reads YFSETQ. V lost 0 bases, J lost 7 bases, and 7 bases stayed unmatched. Here the CDR3 DNA reads TGCGCCAGCAGCTTGGAGGCGGGAGTGGGAAATGAGCAGTTCTTC. Protein sequence: CASSLEAGVGNEQFF. Variable domain in full (rest from reference TRBV5-1 and TRBJ2-1): KAGVTQTPRYLIKTRGQQVTLSCSPISGHRSVSWYQQTPGQGLQFLFEYFSETQRNKGNFPGRFSGRQFSNSRSEMNVSTLELGDSALYLCASSLEAGVGNEQFFGPGTRLTVL.

The chain carries TRBV9 and TRBJ2-7; a possible D gene is TRBD1 (5 bases). The CDR3 is made up of 13 amino acids. Trimming cost V 3 bases and J 3 bases, with 10 bases left between them. Per the germline V gene, CDR1 is SGDLS and CDR2 is YYNGEE. As DNA, the CDR3 is TGTGCCAGCAGCGCATCAGGGCTCTACGAGCAGTACTTC. This sequence encodes CASSASGLYEQYF.

The V gene is TRBV7-9, the J gene TRBJ2-6; D uncertain. The CDR3 runs 15 residues. Germline assignment: CDR1 SEHNR and CDR2 FQNEAQ (reference sequence). The V end lost 6 bases, the J end lost 0 bases, and 9 bases lay between the germline ends. DNA of the CDR3: TGTGCCAGCAGTGACTCGGACTCTGGGGCCAACGTCCTGACTTTC. Translating gives CASSDSDSGANVLTF.

This sequence joins TRBV27 and TRBJ2-1; a weak D match, TRBD2 (5 bases). V was clipped by 3 bases and J by 3 bases, with 12 bases between them. The length of the CDR3 is 15 residues. CDR1 MNHEY and CDR2 SMNVEV come from the germline V gene (reference sequence). CDR3 protein: CASSFRAELYNEQFF. CDR3 coding DNA: TGTGCCAGCAGTTTTCGAGCGGAACTCTACAATGAGCAGTTCTTC.

V is TRBV13 and J is TRBJ2-7, with TRBD2 matching 8 bases. The germline V gene has CDR1 PRHDT and CDR2 FYEKMQ (reference sequence). The CDR3 is made up of 14 amino acids. The ends lost 5 bases at V and 6 bases at J; junction bases unmatched: 9. The CDR3 reads CASSRGGTLFEQYF. The DNA for the CDR3 is TGTGCCAGCAGCCGCGGGGGGACTCTGTTCGAGCAGTACTTC.

For this clone: Other nucleotide sequences from this sample produce the same CDR3. The J gene is TRBJ2-7, the V gene TRBV30; 7 nucleotides match TRBD2. The trim removed 2 bases at V and 1 base at J, leaving 2 bases unmatched. CDR1 and CDR2 from the germline V gene are GTSNPN and SVGIG (reference sequence). This CDR3 region has 13 residues. The CDR3 is CAWSRGVSYEQYF. The CDR3 DNA sequence: TGTGCCTGGAGTCGGGGGGTATCCTACGAGCAGTACTTC.

The chain's CDR3 is CASSPHPTGAIYEQYF. The CDR3 bases are TGTGCCAGCAGCCCGCACCCGACAGGGGCCATCTACGAGCAGTACTTC. The chain uses TRBV9 and TRBJ2-7; 8 nucleotides match TRBD1. After removal of 4 bases from V and 3 bases from J, the junction contained 12 bases not matched to a gene. This CDR3 is 16 amino acids long. Germline V gene data show CDR1 as SGDLS and CDR2 as YYNGEE.